The rows below give T cell receptor beta chains drawn from one sample of a study of blood T cell repertoires in COVID-19. The data were produced by immunoSEQ multiplex PCR, yet TCRdb's version contains in-frame clones alone and is incomplete. The sample shows nearly 80,000 clones, around 90% of them seen only once. Sequencing was done on a sample of peripheral blood. Receptor source: a woman aged 80 or over with acute or convalescent COVID-19. CDR3s include the opening cysteine and the closing phenylalanine or tryptophan. Fields, in order: J gene, V gene, D gene, clone size, CDR3 DNA, CDR3 protein. A D gene is named only where the DNA matches it firmly. Not every row has a clone size; where given, it reads once, few, many or a size class.

j_call: TRBJ2-2; v_call: TRBV4-1; d_call: TRBD2; clone_size: NA; cdr3_nt: TGCGCCAGCAGCCATGATAGCGGGGGGGCTTCCACCGGGGAGCTGTTTTTT; cdr3_aa: CASSHDSGGASTGELFF
j_call: TRBJ2-7; v_call: TRBV6-1; d_call: TRBD2; clone_size: once; cdr3_nt: TGTGCCAGCAGTGCGAGAGGGGGACTAGGTAGTGGCGAGCAGTACTTC; cdr3_aa: CASSARGGLGSGEQYF
j_call: TRBJ1-6; v_call: TRBV14; d_call: NA; clone_size: NA; cdr3_nt: TGTGCCAGCAGCCACATGGGTAGGGGGAATTCACCCCTCCACTTT; cdr3_aa: CASSHMGRGNSPLHF
j_call: TRBJ2-7; v_call: TRBV19; d_call: TRBD2; clone_size: once; cdr3_nt: TGTGCCAGTAGTATTAGCGGGGGCGCCTACGAGCAGTACTTC; cdr3_aa: CASSISGGAYEQYF
j_call: TRBJ1-5; v_call: TRBV2; d_call: TRBD1; clone_size: NA; cdr3_nt: TGTGCCAGCATTTACGACAGGGTTAGCAATCAGCCCCAGCATTTT; cdr3_aa: CASIYDRVSNQPQHF
j_call: TRBJ1-2; v_call: TRBV5-4; d_call: NA; clone_size: once; cdr3_nt: TGTGCCAGCAGCCTCCCAGGGGAGACTAACTATGGCTACACCTTC; cdr3_aa: CASSLPGETNYGYTF
j_call: TRBJ2-5; v_call: TRBV6-6; d_call: TRBD2; clone_size: NA; cdr3_nt: TGTGCCAGCAGTGTGACTAGCGGGAGCCAAGAGACCCAGTACTTC; cdr3_aa: CASSVTSGSQETQYF
j_call: TRBJ2-1; v_call: TRBV9; d_call: TRBD2; clone_size: NA; cdr3_nt: TGTGCCAGCAGCGTAGGGACTAGCGGGGGGTTCAATGAGCAGTTCTTC; cdr3_aa: CASSVGTSGGFNEQFF
j_call: TRBJ2-6; v_call: TRBV9; d_call: NA; clone_size: NA; cdr3_nt: TGTGCCAGCAGCCCCTCCCCGCCGAACAGGGCCAACTCTGGGGCCAACGTCCTGACTTTC; cdr3_aa: CASSPSPPNRANSGANVLTF
j_call: TRBJ2-7; v_call: TRBV5-4; d_call: NA; clone_size: NA; cdr3_nt: TGTGCCAGCAGCTTGTCCGGGTCAGGGGTGAAGCAGTACTTC; cdr3_aa: CASSLSGSGVKQYF
j_call: TRBJ1-2; v_call: TRBV6-5; d_call: NA; clone_size: NA; cdr3_nt: TGTGCCAGCATCAACAGGGCTGGCTACACCTTC; cdr3_aa: CASINRAGYTF
j_call: TRBJ2-1; v_call: TRBV24-1; d_call: TRBD2; clone_size: NA; cdr3_nt: TGTGCCACCAGCTTTTCGTTAGCGGGGGGGAGGAATGAGCAGTTCTTC; cdr3_aa: CATSFSLAGGRNEQFF
j_call: TRBJ2-2; v_call: TRBV6-2/TRBV6-3; d_call: NA; clone_size: NA; cdr3_nt: TGTGCCAGCACCCCCGCGGAATACACCGGGGAGCTGTTTTTT; cdr3_aa: CASTPAEYTGELFF
j_call: TRBJ1-3; v_call: TRBV4-1; d_call: NA; clone_size: NA; cdr3_nt: TGCGCCAGCAGCCAAGAGGGGCCTGGGGCTGGAAACACCATATATTTT; cdr3_aa: CASSQEGPGAGNTIYF
j_call: TRBJ2-5; v_call: TRBV28; d_call: NA; clone_size: NA; cdr3_nt: TGTGCCAGCGGGGGGACTTTGCAAGAGACCCAGTACTTC; cdr3_aa: CASGGTLQETQYF
j_call: TRBJ2-7; v_call: TRBV28; d_call: TRBD1; clone_size: NA; cdr3_nt: TGTGCCAGCAGCAGACAGGGGTGGTACGAGCAGTACTTC; cdr3_aa: CASSRQGWYEQYF